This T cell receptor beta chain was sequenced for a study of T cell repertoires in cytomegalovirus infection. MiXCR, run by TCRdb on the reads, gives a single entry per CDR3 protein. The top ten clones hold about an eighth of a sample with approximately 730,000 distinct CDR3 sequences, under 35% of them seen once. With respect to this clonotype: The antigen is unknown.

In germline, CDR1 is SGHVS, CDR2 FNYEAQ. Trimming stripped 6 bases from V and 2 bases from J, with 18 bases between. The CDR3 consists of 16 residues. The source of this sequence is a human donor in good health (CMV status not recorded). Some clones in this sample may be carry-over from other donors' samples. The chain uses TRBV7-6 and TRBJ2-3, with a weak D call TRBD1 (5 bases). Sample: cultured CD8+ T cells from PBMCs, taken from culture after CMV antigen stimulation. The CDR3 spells CASRLNDQGFTDTQYF. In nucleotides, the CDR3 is TGTGCCAGCAGACTAAACGACCAGGGCTTCACAGATACGCAGTATTTT.